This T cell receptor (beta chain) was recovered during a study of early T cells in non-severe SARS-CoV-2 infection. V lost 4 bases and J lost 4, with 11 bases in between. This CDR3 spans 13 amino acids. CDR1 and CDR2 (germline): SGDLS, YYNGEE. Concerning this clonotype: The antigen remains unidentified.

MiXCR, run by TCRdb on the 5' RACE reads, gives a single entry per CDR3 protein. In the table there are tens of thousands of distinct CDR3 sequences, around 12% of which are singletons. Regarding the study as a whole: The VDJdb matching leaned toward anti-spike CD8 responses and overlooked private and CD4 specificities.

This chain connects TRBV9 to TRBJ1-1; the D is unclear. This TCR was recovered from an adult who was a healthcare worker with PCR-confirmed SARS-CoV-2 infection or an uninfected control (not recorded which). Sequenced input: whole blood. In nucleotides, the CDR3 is TGTGCCAGCAGCCCCCCCCGGGGCACTGAAGCTTTCTTT. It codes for CASSPPRGTEAFF.